Each of the 17 T cell receptor beta chains below was sequenced from the same sample in a study of vaccination and CD4 T cells after COVID-19. The treatment here: roughly 10-day PBMC culture with coronavirus spike peptide pools or control peptides (ViraFEST assay). The Oncomine TCR Beta short-read assay was applied to DNA of cultured CD4+ T cells. TCRdb re-called the PCR reads with MiXCR, one entry per CDR3 protein. This sample yields about 15,000 distinct CDR3 sequences, of which approximately 55% are seen a single time; roughly 4.4% belongs to the top ten. For these TCRs, the target antigens are not known. Specimen: CD4+ T cells from blood, cultured in vitro, collected before SARS-CoV-2 vaccination. These receptors came from a human donor who had recovered from COVID-19.

V usage is TRBV18 and J usage is TRBJ2-3; no clear D. Trimming stripped 2 bases from V and 4 bases from J, with 10 bases between. CDR1 KGHSH and CDR2 LQKENI come from the germline V gene. The CDR3 sequence is 14 residues long. CDR3 nucleotides: TGTGCCAGCTCACCAGACGCAGCCCCAGATACGCAGTATTTT. This sequence encodes CASSPDAAPDTQYF.

The rearrangement joins TRBV5-4 to TRBJ1-1; TRBD1 matches 10 bases. Germline CDR1 and CDR2: SGHNT and YYREEE (reference sequence). There are 17 residues in the CDR3. V shed 5 bases, J shed 0 bases, and the junction held 10 bases outside the gene matches. CDR3 amino acids: CASSAPGQGLMNTEAFF. The CDR3 nucleotides read TGTGCCAGCAGTGCACCGGGACAGGGGCTGATGAACACTGAAGCTTTCTTT.

This clonotype showed up just a few times. The rearrangement uses TRBV27 and TRBJ2-3; no clear D. V gave up 8 bases and J gave up 5 bases, with 23 bases separating them. Germline V lookup: CDR1 MNHEY, CDR2 SMNVEV (reference sequence). The CDR3 is 16 residues long. In nucleotides, the CDR3 is TGTGCCAGCCTCCCCTGGGGTTCGGTGTTCGGAGATACGCAGTATTTT. Translation gives CASLPWGSVFGDTQYF.

This rearrangement joins TRBV11-3 to TRBJ1-5; perhaps TRBD1 as D (5 bases). From germline, CDR1 is SGHNT and CDR2 YENEEA. V lost 10 bases, J lost 8 bases, and 15 bases lay in between. The CDR3 contains 12 residues. The CDR3 reads CATGGGLKPQHF. CDR3 bases: TGTGCCACCGGGGGGGGGTTGAAGCCCCAGCATTTT.

By its share, this clonotype is medium-sized. In DNA, the CDR3 is TGTGCCAGCAGTTTACTAAGATCTGGAAACACCATATATTTT. Amino acid sequence: CASSLLRSGNTIYF. The chain employs TRBV28 and TRBJ1-3, with unresolved D. The CDR3 runs to 14 residues. Deletions cut 2 bases from V and 1 base from J, with 6 bases between. Germline loops: CDR1 MDHEN, CDR2 SYDVKM.

This clonotype was counted a single time. The chain links TRBV6-5 to TRBJ1-2; D remains unclear. The germline V gene encodes CDR1 MNHEY and CDR2 SVGAGI. This CDR3 contains 15 residues. V shed 0 bases and J shed 0 bases, with 8 bases lying between them. The CDR3 loop reads CASSYSEFPNYGYTF. CDR3 sequence (DNA): TGTGCCAGCAGTTACTCGGAGTTCCCTAACTATGGCTACACCTTC.

This chain links TRBV6-2 or TRBV6-3 with TRBJ1-2; tentatively, D is TRBD1 (5 bases). Germline CDR1 and CDR2: MNHEY and SVGEGT. The ends were cut back, 8 bases at V and 6 bases at J, with 16 bases in the middle. There are 13 residues in the CDR3. DNA for the CDR3: TGTGCCAGCTCTAGGAGGTTGGGGGATGGCTACACCTTC. Protein product: CASSRRLGDGYTF.

The chain couples TRBV6-2 or TRBV6-3 to TRBJ2-7; 8 bases are a match to TRBD2. The germline CDR1 and CDR2 sequences are MNHEY and SVGEGT. The CDR3 consists of 15 residues. Trimming cost V 8 bases and J 2 bases; bases outside gene matches: 11. The CDR3 region has the DNA TGTGCCAGCCGCGACATACGGGAGGGGACCTACGAGCAGTACTTC. Protein: CASRDIREGTYEQYF.

The J gene is TRBJ1-1, the V gene TRBV4-1, with TRBD1 as a possible D gene (5 bases). The germline gives CDR1 MGHRA, CDR2 YSYEKL. The V end lost 0 bases, the J end lost 9 bases, and 14 bases lay between the germline ends. This CDR3 contains 14 residues. The CDR3 DNA follows: TGCGCCAGCAGCCAAGATAGTTGGGGACCGAAAGCTTTCTTT. Its translation is CASSQDSWGPKAFF.

V is TRBV27 and J is TRBJ1-2; D uncertain. CDR3 length: 11 residues. Germline V CDR1 and CDR2: MNHEY, SMNVEV (reference sequence). V was trimmed by 5 bases and J by 5 bases, leaving 6 bases between them. CDR3 protein: CASSQGYGYTF. CDR3 coding DNA: TGTGCCAGCAGTCAAGGATATGGCTACACCTTC.

The V call is TRBV7-9, the J call TRBJ2-7; D unclear. V lost 5 bases and J 9 bases, leaving 11 bases between the germline ends. This CDR3 has 11 residues. Germline V gene lookup returns CDR1 SEHNR and CDR2 FQNEAQ (reference sequence). The CDR3, as DNA: TGTGCCAGCAGCCCCCAGATAGGGCAGTACTTC. Protein sequence: CASSPQIGQYF.

This clonotype was found a few times. J is TRBJ2-1 and V is TRBV20-1, with 7 bases that match TRBD1. Germline assignment: CDR1 DFQATT and CDR2 SNEGSKA (reference sequence). V dropped 0 bases and J dropped 8; count of bases not matched to a gene: 10. This CDR3 has 15 amino acids. CDR3 amino acids: CSARDGTDQWYEQFF. The DNA of the CDR3 is TGCAGTGCTAGAGATGGGACAGACCAATGGTATGAGCAGTTCTTC.

The chain carries TRBV21-1 and TRBJ2-7; TRBD2, the table's D call, was not compared with the DNA. TRBV21-1 constitutes a pseudogene. The CDR3 has 15 residues. The CDR3 protein is CASRGAESSSYEQYF. The CDR3 bases are TGTGCCAGCAGGGGAGCGGAGAGTTCCTCCTACGAGCAGTACTTC.

The chain links TRBV20-1 to TRBJ2-5; TRBD1 matches 8 bases. The CDR3 totals 13 residues. The trim removed 0 bases at V and 4 bases at J, leaving 1 base unmatched. The germline V gene encodes CDR1 DFQATT and CDR2 SNEGSKA (reference sequence). The CDR3 DNA is TGCAGTGCTAGAGACGACAGGGGAGAGACCCAGTACTTC. Encoded protein: CSARDDRGETQYF.

This clonotype has only a few counts. The V gene is TRBV29-1, the J gene TRBJ1-1; D call uncertain. Germline V gene sequence: CDR1 SQVTM, CDR2 ANQGSEA. V lost 4 bases to trimming and J lost 7 bases, with 10 bases between them. The CDR3 spans 11 residues. CDR3 DNA sequence: TGCAGCGTTGTTCGGGAAATTGAAGCTTTCTTT. This encodes CSVVREIEAFF.

In this sample, this clonotype turned up a few times. This chain uses TRBV20-1 with TRBJ2-3; D remains unclear. V was trimmed by 7 bases and J by 0 bases, leaving 8 bases between them. This CDR3 is 12 amino acids long. Looked up from germline, CDR1 is DFQATT and CDR2 is SNEGSKA (reference sequence). For the CDR3, the DNA is TGCAGTGTAAGGGTTAGCACAGATACGCAGTATTTT. Translation gives CSVRVSTDTQYF.

The chain has TRBV6-5 and TRBJ2-3, with D uncertain. Germline CDR1 and CDR2: MNHEY and SVGAGI. The CDR3 runs to 14 residues. Between the trimmed V and J ends, which lost 0 bases and 0 bases, there was a span of 4 bases. The CDR3 reads CASSYSSSTDTQYF. The CDR3 DNA sequence: TGTGCCAGCAGTTACTCATCTAGCACAGATACGCAGTATTTT.